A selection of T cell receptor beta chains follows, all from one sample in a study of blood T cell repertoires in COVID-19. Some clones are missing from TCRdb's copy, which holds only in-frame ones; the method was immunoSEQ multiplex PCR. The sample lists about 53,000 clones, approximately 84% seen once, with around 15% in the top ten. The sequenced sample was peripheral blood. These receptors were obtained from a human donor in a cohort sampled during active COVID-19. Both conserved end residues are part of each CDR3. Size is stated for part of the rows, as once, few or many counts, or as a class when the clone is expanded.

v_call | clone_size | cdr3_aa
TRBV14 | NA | CASSPTSGGPTGELFF
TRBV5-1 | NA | CASREGTLSTDTQYF
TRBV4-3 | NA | CASSQGGVKNIQYF
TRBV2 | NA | CASRGGGYEQYF
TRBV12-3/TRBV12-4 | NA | CASGRQSSYEQYF
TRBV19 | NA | CASSLSGHMNTEAFF
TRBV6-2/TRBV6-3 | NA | CASSYSISGAGGPRETQYF
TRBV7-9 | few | CASSLARGARYGYTF
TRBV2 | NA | CASSRQSYTEAFF
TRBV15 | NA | CATSRRRKAEGKKLFF
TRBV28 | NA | CASSSSGYSYTF
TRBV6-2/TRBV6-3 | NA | CASSYGGTGSLRLNYEQYF
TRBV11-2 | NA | CASSLGGGNYGYTF
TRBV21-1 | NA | CASSARQGKYRGAVF
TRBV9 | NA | CASSVGPQSTDTQYF
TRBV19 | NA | CASSQQGAMNTEAFF
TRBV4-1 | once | CASSQEAGGANTGELFF